The clone carrying this T cell receptor beta chain was counted at least ten times. The antigen remains undetermined. The source of the sample is a study of T cells in Graves' hyperthyroidism and ophthalmopathy. Study-level background: At the time of initial diagnosis and before any treatment, peripheral blood was collected.

Study-level results: Ophthalmopathy was separated from stable hyperthyroidism by a 13 V-J model. The model's output predicted ophthalmopathy at a median of roughly 6.9 months prior to onset.

Researchers took RNA transcripts and amplified the TCR beta CDR3 regions from them. The TCR CDR3 first-round RT-PCR relied on the HTBI primer set. In TCRdb, the multiplex PCR reads were re-called with MiXCR into one record per CDR3 protein. The data contain hundreds of thousands of distinct CDR3 sequences, roughly 15% of them singletons. CDR1 is SGHTA and CDR2 is FQGNSA in the germline V gene. The trim removed 1 base at V and 7 bases at J, leaving 2 bases unmatched. The CDR3 is 16 amino acids. V and J are TRBV7-2 and TRBJ2-1, with TRBD2 matching over 15 bases. The sequence was collected from a woman aged 50 to 60 with Graves' ophthalmopathy. The sequenced sample consisted of blood. Written as DNA, the CDR3 is TGTGCCAGCAGCTTAGAAGGGACTAGCGGGAGGAATGAGCAGTTCTTC. This gives the protein CASSLEGTSGRNEQFF.